These 21 T cell receptor beta chains were all obtained from the same sample, sequenced in a study of control samples from healthy donors and cancer patients. Repertoires were generated with immunoSEQ multiplex PCR, while TCRdb's copy carries only in-frame clones and drops some. The data contain 160,000 or so clones, 90% to 95% of them singletons. What was sequenced was blood. All receptors come from a woman aged 35 to 49 in good health.

This chain connects TRBV4-1 to TRBJ1-2; tentative D call: TRBD1 (6 bases). The germline V gene has CDR1 MGHRA and CDR2 YSYEKL. The V end lost 2 bases, the J end lost 8 bases, and 18 bases lay between the germline ends. The CDR3 runs 15 residues. In DNA form, the CDR3 reads TGCGCCAGCAGCCAACCCAACGGGGGGCGGTGGGGCTACACCTTC. Protein sequence: CASSQPNGGRWGYTF.

The CDR3 bases are TGCGCCAGCAGAGAATGGCCCCCTACAGAATCGGTTAACACTGAAGCTTTCTTT. This encodes CASREWPPTESVNTEAFF. The chain couples TRBV4-3 to TRBJ1-1; D not resolved. Trimming stripped 6 bases from V and 2 bases from J, with 25 bases between. Per germline, CDR1 LGHNA and CDR2 YSLEER. The CDR3 runs 18 residues.

This chain connects TRBV7-8 to TRBJ1-2; D possibly corresponds to TRBD1 (5 bases). Germline V lookup: CDR1 SGHVS, CDR2 FQNEAQ. Trimming removed 1 base at V and 3 bases at J, with 12 bases between. The CDR3 covers 15 residues. This CDR3 is CASSLGWGAYYGYTF. The CDR3 DNA is TGTGCCAGCAGCTTAGGGTGGGGCGCGTACTATGGCTACACCTTC.

The chain has TRBV12-3 or TRBV12-4 and TRBJ2-5; D perhaps matches TRBD2 (7 bases). This CDR3 is built from 13 residues. Trimming stripped 10 bases from V and 2 bases from J, with 14 bases between. The CDR3 sequence: CATRGDTQETQYF. The CDR3 nucleotides read TGTGCCACCCGGGGGGACACTCAAGAGACCCAGTACTTC.

The rearrangement uses TRBV3-1 (or the pseudogene TRBV3-2) and TRBJ2-7, with a possible D match to TRBD1 (6 bases). Between the trimmed V and J ends, which lost 8 bases and 2 bases, there was a span of 13 bases. Germline assignment: CDR1 LGHDT and CDR2 YNNKEL (reference sequence). This CDR3 is 13 amino acids long. This chain's CDR3 is CASPLGGPYEQYF. CDR3 nucleotides: TGTGCCAGCCCCCTAGGGGGTCCCTACGAGCAGTACTTC.

V usage is TRBV19 and J usage is TRBJ1-5, with a tentative D call TRBD1 (6 bases). V was clipped by 6 bases and J by 2 bases, with 11 bases between them. The CDR3 is 14 residues long. Per germline, CDR1 LNHDA and CDR2 SQIVND (reference sequence). CDR3 DNA sequence: TGTGCCAGTAGCGAACAGGGCCGCAATCAGCCCCAGCATTTT. It codes for CASSEQGRNQPQHF.

This chain joins TRBV19 and TRBJ2-1, with TRBD2 matching 8 bases. Germline CDR1 is LNHDA and CDR2 is SQIVND (reference sequence). The CDR3 is 17 residues long. After removal of 7 bases from V and 7 bases from J, the junction contained 18 bases not matched to a gene. The CDR3 sequence is CASISLSGRSEGNEQFF. In DNA form, the CDR3 reads TGTGCCAGTATAAGTTTGAGCGGGAGATCAGAGGGGAATGAGCAGTTCTTC.

The V gene is TRBV5-1, the J gene TRBJ2-1; the D is unclear. The V end was cut by 0 bases, the J end by 4 bases, with 14 bases between. The germline gives CDR1 SGHRS, CDR2 YFSETQ. The CDR3 runs 16 residues. This CDR3 is CASSLDGSPSYNEQFF. CDR3 in DNA: TGCGCCAGCAGCTTGGATGGCAGCCCGTCGTACAATGAGCAGTTCTTC.

The chain recombines TRBV2 with TRBJ2-5; 7 bases align to TRBD2. The CDR3 sequence is 14 residues long. The J segment lost 4 bases and the V segment lost 6 bases, leaving 8 bases of the junction unmatched. Germline V gene data show CDR1 as SNHLY and CDR2 as FYNNEI. The CDR3 DNA reads TGTGCCAGCAGCCCGGGGAGGGTGGGAGAGACCCAGTACTTC. Encoded protein: CASSPGRVGETQYF.

This chain joins TRBV7-2 and TRBJ2-2; possibly TRBD2 for D (5 bases). Germline V lookup: CDR1 SGHTA, CDR2 FQGNSA. This CDR3 has 15 residues. V dropped 1 base and J dropped 4 bases, with 10 bases sitting between them. In DNA, the CDR3 is TGTGCCAGCAGCTTAGGGCTAGCTGGCACCGGGGAGCTGTTTTTT. Its protein product is CASSLGLAGTGELFF. The whole variable domain, filled in from reference TRBV7-2 and TRBJ2-2, reads GAGVSQSPSNKVTEKGKDVELRCDPISGHTALYWYRQSLGQGLEFLIYFQGNSAPDKSGLPSDRFSAERTGGSVSTLTIQRTQQEDSAVYLCASSLGLAGTGELFFGEGSRLTVL.

The chain combines TRBV30 with TRBJ1-1; D may be TRBD1 (5 bases). Germline V gives CDR1 GTSNPN, CDR2 SVGIG (reference sequence). Trimming cost V 2 bases and J 13 bases, with 20 bases left between them. The CDR3 extends over 13 amino acids. CDR3: CAWSPKVGGLVFF. CDR3 nucleotides: TGTGCCTGGAGTCCTAAGGTGGGGGGACTAGTTTTCTTT.

The chain employs TRBV15 and TRBJ2-1; TRBD2 aligns across 13 bases. This CDR3 region has 17 residues. The ends lost 3 bases at V and 13 bases at J; junction bases unmatched: 15. Germline V CDR1 and CDR2: LNHNV, YYDKDF (reference sequence). CDR3 coding DNA: TGTGCCACCAGCAGGGGCCTTACTAGCGGGAGGGCCGAGGAACAGTTCTTC. Translated, it gives CATSRGLTSGRAEEQFF.

In this sample, this clone turned up once. The rearrangement uses TRBV7-6 and TRBJ2-1, with D possibly matching TRBD2 (6 bases). CDR3 length equals 15 residues. CDR1 is SGHVS, CDR2 FNYEAQ, per germline. V was clipped by 3 bases and J by 3 bases, with 12 bases between them. DNA for the CDR3: TGTGCCAGCAGCTTCTCCGGGAGCCTCTACAATGAGCAGTTCTTC. This encodes CASSFSGSLYNEQFF.

The rearrangement joins TRBV18 to TRBJ1-1; 12 bases are shared with TRBD1. The trim removed 2 bases at V and 7 bases at J, leaving 8 bases unmatched. The CDR3 consists of 16 residues. From germline, CDR1 is KGHSH and CDR2 LQKENI. DNA for the CDR3: TGTGCCAGCTCACCAGAGGGACAGGGGGCCTTCGGTGAAGCTTTCTTT. It yields the protein CASSPEGQGAFGEAFF.

The chain joins TRBV10-2 to TRBJ2-7; 13 bases are a match to TRBD2. This CDR3 is built from 14 residues. The junction had 5 bases not matched to a gene; V was cut back by 6 bases and J by 6 bases. Germline V lookup: CDR1 WSHSY, CDR2 SAAADI. CDR3 sequence (DNA): TGCGCCAGCAGCGGGACTAGCGGGAATTCCGAGCAGTACTTC. It specifies CASSGTSGNSEQYF.

The V call is TRBV19, the J call TRBJ1-1; the D gene is possibly TRBD1 (6 bases). This CDR3 has 13 residues. Trimming left V 5 bases short and J 1 base short, with 8 bases between. Looked up from germline, CDR1 is LNHDA and CDR2 is SQIVND (reference sequence). The CDR3 region is CASSRGANTEAFF. The CDR3 DNA is TGTGCCAGTAGTCGGGGGGCGAACACTGAAGCTTTCTTT.

J is TRBJ2-7 and V is TRBV6-2 or TRBV6-3, with 9 bases fitting TRBD1. Germline CDR1 is MNHEY and CDR2 is SVGEGT. J was trimmed by 5 bases and V by 2 bases; bases with no gene match: 1. This CDR3 is 13 amino acids long. The CDR3 spells CASSYRTGDEQYF. DNA of the CDR3: TGTGCCAGCAGTTACCGGACAGGGGACGAGCAGTACTTC.

This clone appeared once. V usage is TRBV3-1 (or the pseudogene TRBV3-2) and J usage is TRBJ1-3; D remains ambiguous. CDR3 length equals 12 residues. Trimming removed 6 bases from V and 0 bases from J, with 3 bases in between. CDR1 is LGHDT, CDR2 YNNKEL, per germline (reference sequence). CDR3 region: CASRTSGNTIYF. Here the CDR3 DNA reads TGTGCCAGCAGGACCTCTGGAAACACCATATATTTT.

The chain uses TRBV6-6 and TRBJ2-3, with D perhaps TRBD1 (6 bases). V gave up 6 bases and J gave up 4 bases, with 14 bases separating them. The CDR3 extends over 14 amino acids. Looked up from germline, CDR1 is MNHNY and CDR2 is SVGAGI (reference sequence). The CDR3 DNA reads TGTGCCAGCAGGATCAGGGGATCCTCAGATACGCAGTATTTT. Its translation is CASRIRGSSDTQYF.

This chain connects TRBV6-5 to TRBJ1-4, with TRBD1 matching 9 bases. The V gene's germline CDR1 is MNHEY and CDR2 SVGAGI. The trim removed 6 bases at V and 8 bases at J, leaving 10 bases unmatched. The CDR3 covers 15 residues. CDR3 sequence: CASRAPTGGREKLFF. The CDR3 DNA sequence: TGTGCCAGCAGAGCCCCGACAGGGGGTCGAGAAAAACTGTTTTTT.

The chain recombines TRBV29-1 with TRBJ1-4; 7 bases fit TRBD1. Germline trimming cut 0 bases from V and 4 bases from J; bases unmatched to any gene: 2. Per the germline V gene, CDR1 is SQVTM and CDR2 is ANQGSEA. This CDR3 region has 14 residues. The CDR3 sequence: CSVEETGNNEKLFF. CDR3 DNA sequence: TGCAGCGTTGAAGAGACAGGGAATAATGAAAAACTGTTTTTT.